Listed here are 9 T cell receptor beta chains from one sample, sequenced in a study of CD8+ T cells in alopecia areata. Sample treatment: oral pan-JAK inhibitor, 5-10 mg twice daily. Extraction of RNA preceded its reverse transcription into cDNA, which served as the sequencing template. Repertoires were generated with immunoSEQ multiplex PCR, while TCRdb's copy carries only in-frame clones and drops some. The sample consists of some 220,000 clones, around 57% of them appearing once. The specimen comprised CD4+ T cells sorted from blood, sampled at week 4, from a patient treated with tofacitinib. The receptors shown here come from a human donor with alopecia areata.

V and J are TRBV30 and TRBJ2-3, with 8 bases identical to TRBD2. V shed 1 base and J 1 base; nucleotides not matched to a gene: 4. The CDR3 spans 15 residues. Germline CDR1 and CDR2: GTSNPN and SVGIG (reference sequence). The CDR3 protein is CAWSGASGRTDTQYF. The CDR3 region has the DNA TGTGCCTGGAGTGGGGCTAGCGGGCGCACAGATACGCAGTATTTT.

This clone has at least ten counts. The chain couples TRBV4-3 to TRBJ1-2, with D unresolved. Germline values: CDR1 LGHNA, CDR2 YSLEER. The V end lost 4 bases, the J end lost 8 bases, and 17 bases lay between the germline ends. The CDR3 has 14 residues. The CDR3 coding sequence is TGCGCCAGCAGCCGAGGGCTTATTAATGAGGGCTACACCTTC. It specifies CASSRGLINEGYTF.

Here the CDR3 reads CASSQRGHNTEAFF. In nucleotides, the CDR3 is TGTGCCAGCAGTCAAAGGGGGCACAACACTGAAGCTTTCTTT. The rearrangement joins TRBV6-5 to TRBJ1-1; 7 bases line up with TRBD1. The J segment lost 2 bases and the V segment lost 5 bases, leaving 5 bases of the junction unmatched. CDR3 length equals 14 residues. Germline loops: CDR1 MNHEY, CDR2 SVGAGI.

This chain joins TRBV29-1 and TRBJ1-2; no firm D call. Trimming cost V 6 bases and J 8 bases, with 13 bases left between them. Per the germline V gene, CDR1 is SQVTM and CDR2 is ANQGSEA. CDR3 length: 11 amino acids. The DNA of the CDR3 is TGCAGCGTACAAAAATTGGAGGGCTACACCTTC. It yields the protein CSVQKLEGYTF.

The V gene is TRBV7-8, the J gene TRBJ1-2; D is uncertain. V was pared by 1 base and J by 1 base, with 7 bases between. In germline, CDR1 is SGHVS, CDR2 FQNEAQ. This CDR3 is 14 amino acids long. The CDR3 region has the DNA TGTGCCAGCAGCTTAGTTGGCGGTAACTATGGCTACACCTTC. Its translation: CASSLVGGNYGYTF.

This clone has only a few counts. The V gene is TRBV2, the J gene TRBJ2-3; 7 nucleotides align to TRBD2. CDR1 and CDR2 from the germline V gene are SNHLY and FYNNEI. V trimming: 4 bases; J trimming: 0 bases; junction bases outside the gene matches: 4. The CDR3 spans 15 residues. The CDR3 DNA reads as TGTGCCAGCAGTGGCGGAGCGGGGAGCACAGATACGCAGTATTTT. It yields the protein CASSGGAGSTDTQYF.

The CDR3 coding sequence is TGTGCCAGCAGTTTCCCCGCCGGGAAGGAGCAGTTCTTC. Translating gives CASSFPAGKEQFF. The genes are TRBV27 and TRBJ2-1; D is possibly TRBD2 (5 bases). Trimming took 3 bases from V and 10 from J, leaving 13 bases between them. The germline gives CDR1 MNHEY, CDR2 SMNVEV (reference sequence). This CDR3 is built from 13 residues.

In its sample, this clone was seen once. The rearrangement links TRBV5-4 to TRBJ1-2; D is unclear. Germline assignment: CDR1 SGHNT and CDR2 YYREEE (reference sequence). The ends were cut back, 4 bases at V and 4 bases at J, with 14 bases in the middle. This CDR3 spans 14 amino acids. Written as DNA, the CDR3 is TGTGCCAGCAGCGTCGGAGTGAAGGGCTATGGCTACACCTTC. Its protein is CASSVGVKGYGYTF.

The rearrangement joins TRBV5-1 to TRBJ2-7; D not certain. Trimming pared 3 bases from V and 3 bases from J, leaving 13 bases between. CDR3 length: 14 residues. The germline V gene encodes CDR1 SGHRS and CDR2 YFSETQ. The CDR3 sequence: CASSYDGEVYEQYF. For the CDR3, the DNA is TGCGCCAGCAGCTATGACGGTGAAGTCTACGAGCAGTACTTC.